This T cell receptor (beta chain) was recorded in a study of T cell responses to AZD1222 COVID-19 vaccine (dated by TCRdb to about 2021). A note on the overall study: AZD1222 recipients whose second dose came at about 4 weeks and those whose second dose came at about 12 weeks were combined into one group, since spike-specific TCR depth and breadth did not differ between the two schedules. Trial participants were enrolled by age into 18-55, 56-69 and 70-plus year subgroups, with around 150, 28 and 57 TCR-sequenced participants respectively. A total of just over 230 trial participants underwent TCR sequencing, of whom nearly 210 received two doses of AZD1222 and 26 received two doses of the MenACWY control vaccine.

The investigation overall reported the following: The 56-69-year group was small, and its depth increase did not reach significance, likely because of low power. Because no day 14 peak-response samples were available, repertoires were characterized only after the peak T cell response. Participants were mostly white British and included more females than males, and it was suggested by the authors that clonal diversity may have been underestimated. After two AZD1222 doses, both the breadth and the depth of spike-specific TCRs were significantly higher than at day 0 and than in MenACWY recipients. Nearly half of unique spike-specific TCRs reportedly recognized epitopes outside regions mutated in the B.1.351 and B.1.1.7 variants. The vaccine-associated CD4 TCRs covered the entire spike protein, and the dominant responses fell in regions 160-218 and 743-854. Conclusions about previously exposed vaccinees are limited because only six or seven AZD1222 recipients were SARS-CoV-2 seropositive at baseline.

This sample's time point label indicates: baseline before first vaccination. Samples from vaccinated people were obtained from the UK trials COV001 and COV002, which included a single-blind randomized controlled phase 2/3 trial of AZD1222 (ChAdOx1 nCoV-19) in healthy adults. For TCRbeta chain sequencing, PBMC samples from trial participants were taken at day 0 and at day 28 after the second dose. The CDR3 regions of human TCRbeta chains were subjected to immunosequencing. As for the original processing: Repertoire TCRs were checked for matches against a reference library of SARS-CoV-2-specific TCRs that had been generated using the MIRA antigen-specificity platform. Breadth was defined as the fraction of unique TCRs that were SARS-CoV-2-associated. Depth was defined as the fraction of total T cells that were SARS-CoV-2-associated. Each spike-specific TCR was assigned to its reactive spike region and to a CD4 or CD8 class using the MIRA data. Log10-transformed breadth and depth values were compared by one-way ANOVA with Sidak's multiple comparisons tests. In TCRdb, the immuneACCESS table is reduced to in-frame sequences with V and J assigned. These tables do not hold every clone; where another copy was compared, an unresolved V gene accounts for under half, and the others remain unexplained. The D gene and trimming were derived from the DNA, and the V and J assignments and clone size from that table. In this sample the table shows about 130,000 clones, roughly 90% of which occur a single time. The ten largest clones add up to 1.6% of the sample.

This clone occurred a few times. It lacks a known antigen. No much larger clonotype is one base removed from it; base qualities were not supplied. The germline V gene (reference sequence) gives CDR1 as MNHEY and CDR2 as SMNVEV. The cysteine opens and the phenylalanine closes a CDR3 of 13 amino acids. The kept DNA is CDR3 alone, 39 bases in frame from the first base. V and J lose 5 bases and 15 bases, and a span of 20 bases separates them. The clonotype comes from an adult in good health. The specimen comprised peripheral blood, sampled on day 0 of AZD1222 vaccination. The chain employs TRBV27 and TRBJ1-5, with a weak D call of TRBD1 (6 bases match). The DNA reads TGTGCCAGCAGTCCCGGGGGGGCGTCTGTAAGGCATTTT. This is translated as CASSPGGASVRHF.